Described below is a single T cell receptor (beta chain) sequence and its context. The sample holds a few counts of this clonotype. This clone's antigen is unknown. The input lacks base qualities; no much larger clone sits a single base away. V ends up 4 bases short and J 5 bases short, with an unmatched junction base count of 5. Including cysteine and phenylalanine, the CDR3 has 14 amino acids. The read is trimmed to its CDR3 DNA, 42 bases read in frame from base 1. The germline V gene supplies CDR1 LGHNA and CDR2 YSLEER. Sequencing used an Illumina NovaSeq 6000. TCR cDNA was synthesized by 5'RACE template switching, which introduced a universal primer site and unique molecular identifiers. Priming for cDNA synthesis came from both the TCR alpha and TCR beta constant segments. Libraries were amplified in two PCR steps, with sample barcodes and sequencing adapters added in the second step. Sequencing of libraries was done on Illumina HiSeq 2500 (2x100 bp) or NovaSeq (2x150 bp). Under the source paper's analysis protocol: Reads were demultiplexed and collapsed into UMI consensus sequences with MIGEC, and V(D)J alignment was performed with MiXCR. Vaccine-responding clonotypes were identified with edgeR using replicate PBMC samples, with FDR below 0.01 and a log2 fold change above 5 up to day 15 being required. Each bulk clonotype received a CD4 or CD8 identity based on whether the sequenced CD4 or CD8 repertoire contained that clonotype at higher abundance. TCRdb took the public reads, trimmed them with fastp at Q25, ran MiXCR for clone calling and kept in-frame beta chains. Each entry merges the rows of one CDR3 protein and shows their most common DNA and genes. For this entry, the V and J calls and clone size follow TCRdb and not the study's own pipeline. The sample has nearly 300,000 distinct CDR3 sequences on record, about 10% of them singletons. In total, the top ten clones hold around 3.3% of the sample.

The treatment or condition label for this specimen denotes: live attenuated yellow fever vaccine strain. PBMCs were isolated from peripheral blood using a standard Ficoll-Paque protocol. Dynabeads CD4 and CD8 positive selection kits were used to isolate the CD4 and CD8 T-cell fractions. TriZol was used to extract RNA from bulk PBMCs, CD4 and CD8 fractions, and dextramer-positive and dextramer-negative fractions. This sample was taken from a study of T cells after yellow fever vaccination (dated by TCRdb to about 2019). At the level of the whole study: Libraries from fractions with low cell numbers were prepared with the SMART-Seq v4 Ultra Low Input RNA kit. To follow T-cell clones before and after both primary and booster YFV17D yellow fever vaccination, bulk TCR alpha and beta repertoires underwent longitudinal sequencing. Two healthy male donors, one aged 18 to 30 and one aged 30 to 39 years, were included in the cohort. Bulk PBMC replicates and cell subsets were isolated from blood drawn at multiple timepoints before and after both primary and secondary immunization. Findings and caveats that apply to the study as a whole: Compared with the primary T-cell response, the secondary T-cell response was faster but weaker, reaching its peak on day 5 rather than on day 15. Because only a couple of donors were included in the study, the extent to which the findings can be generalized is limited. Because abundant contaminating clonotypes from the bulk population could be contained in FACS-sorted repertoires, computational filtering was required. A small fraction of clonotypes appeared in both the CD4 and CD8 compartments, likely as a result of convergent recombination. Most clones expanded after primary vaccination were re-detected after the booster (just under 97% of CD4 and roughly 85% of CD8), suggesting broad memory maintenance.

The sample was CD4+ T cells sorted from PBMCs, taken 5 days after the yellow fever booster vaccination. This clonotype was obtained from a man aged 18 to 29 who received the YFV17D yellow fever vaccine. The sequence is built from TRBV4-3 and TRBJ1-1, and TRBD1 matches 9 of the central bases. The CDR3 here reads CASSPDRGWTEAFF. The nucleotide sequence reads TGCGCCAGCAGCCCTGACAGGGGGTGGACTGAAGCTTTCTTT.